The T cell receptor beta chain under discussion was sequenced for a study of cytomegalovirus exposure and HLA in healthy donors. Broader study findings: In a later analysis, at a false discovery rate of 0.05, 17,000 or so TCR beta sequences were associated with HLA alleles.

60 Vbeta and 13 Jbeta primers were used in PCR. The data were produced by immunoSEQ multiplex PCR, yet TCRdb's version contains in-frame clones alone and is incomplete. The sample's table shows tens of thousands of clones. V was cut by 2 bases and J by 6 bases, with 22 bases left in between. The V gene's germline CDR1 is MDHEN and CDR2 SYDVKM. This CDR3 contains 17 residues. Comments on this clone: Its antigen is unknown.

The source of this sequence is a woman aged 45-59 years in good health and CMV-seropositive. The chain is built from TRBV28 and TRBJ1-1; D perhaps matches TRBD1 (5 bases). Sequencing was done on a sample of PBMCs. The CDR3 loop reads CASSLRRTWGFIAEAFF. The CDR3 coding sequence is TGTGCCAGCAGTTTACGACGGACGTGGGGCTTCATCGCTGAAGCTTTCTTT. The variable domain in full, completed from reference TRBV28 and TRBJ1-1, reads DVKVTQSSRYLVKRTGEKVFLECVQDMDHENMFWYRQDPGLGLRLIYFSYDVKMKEKGDIPEGYSVSREKKERFSLILESASTNQTSMYLCASSLRRTWGFIAEAFFGQGTRLTVV.